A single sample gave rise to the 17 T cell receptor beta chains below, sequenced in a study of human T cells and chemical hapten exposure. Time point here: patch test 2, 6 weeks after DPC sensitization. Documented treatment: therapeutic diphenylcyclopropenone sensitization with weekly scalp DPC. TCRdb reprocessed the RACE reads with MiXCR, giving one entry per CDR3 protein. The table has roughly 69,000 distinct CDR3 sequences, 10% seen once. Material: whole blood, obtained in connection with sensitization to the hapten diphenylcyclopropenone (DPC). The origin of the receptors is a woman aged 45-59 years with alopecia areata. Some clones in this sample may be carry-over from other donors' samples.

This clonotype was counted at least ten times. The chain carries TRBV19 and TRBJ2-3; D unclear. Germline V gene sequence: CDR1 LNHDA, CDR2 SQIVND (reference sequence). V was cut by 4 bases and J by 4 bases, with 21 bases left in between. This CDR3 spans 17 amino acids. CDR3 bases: TGTGCCAGTAGTACACATTCTAGTGGAATTCTGGCAGATACGCAGTATTTT. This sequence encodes CASSTHSSGILADTQYF.

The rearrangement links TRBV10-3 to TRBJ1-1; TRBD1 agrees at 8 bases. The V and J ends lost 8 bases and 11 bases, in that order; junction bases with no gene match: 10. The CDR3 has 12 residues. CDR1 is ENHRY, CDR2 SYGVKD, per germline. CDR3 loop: CAIRAEDRDAFF. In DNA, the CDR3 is TGTGCCATCCGGGCCGAGGACAGGGATGCTTTCTTT.

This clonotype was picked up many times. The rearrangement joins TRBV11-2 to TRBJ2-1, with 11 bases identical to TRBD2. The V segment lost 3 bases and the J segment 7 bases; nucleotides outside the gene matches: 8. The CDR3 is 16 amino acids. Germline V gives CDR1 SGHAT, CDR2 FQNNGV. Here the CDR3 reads CASSLNSGRAMNEQFF. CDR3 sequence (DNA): TGTGCCAGCAGCTTGAATAGCGGGAGGGCGATGAATGAGCAGTTCTTC.

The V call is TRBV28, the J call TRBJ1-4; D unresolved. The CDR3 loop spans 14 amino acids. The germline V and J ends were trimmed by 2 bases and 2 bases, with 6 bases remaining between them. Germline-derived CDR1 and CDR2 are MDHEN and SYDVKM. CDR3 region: CASSLLTTNEKLFF. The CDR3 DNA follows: TGTGCCAGCAGTTTACTGACCACTAATGAAAAACTGTTTTTT. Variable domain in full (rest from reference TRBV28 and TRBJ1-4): DVKVTQSSRYLVKRTGEKVFLECVQDMDHENMFWYRQDPGLGLRLIYFSYDVKMKEKGDIPEGYSVSREKKERFSLILESASTNQTSMYLCASSLLTTNEKLFFGSGTQLSVL.

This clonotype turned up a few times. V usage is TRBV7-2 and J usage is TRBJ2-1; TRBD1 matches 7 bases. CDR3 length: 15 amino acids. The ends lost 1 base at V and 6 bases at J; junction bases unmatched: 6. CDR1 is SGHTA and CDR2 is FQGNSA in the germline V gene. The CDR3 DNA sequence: TGTGCCAGCAGCTTAGGACAGGGTGGAGTCAATGAGCAGTTCTTC. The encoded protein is CASSLGQGGVNEQFF.

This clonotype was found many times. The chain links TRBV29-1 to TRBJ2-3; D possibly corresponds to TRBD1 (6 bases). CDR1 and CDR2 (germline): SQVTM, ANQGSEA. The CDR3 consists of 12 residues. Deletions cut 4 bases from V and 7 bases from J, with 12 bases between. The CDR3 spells CSVASDSHTQYF. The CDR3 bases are TGCAGCGTTGCCTCGGACAGTCATACGCAGTATTTT.

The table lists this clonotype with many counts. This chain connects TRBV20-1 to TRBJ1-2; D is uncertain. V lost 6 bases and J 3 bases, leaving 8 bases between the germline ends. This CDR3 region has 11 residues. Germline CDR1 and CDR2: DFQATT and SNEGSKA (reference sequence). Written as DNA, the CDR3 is TGCAGTGCCCTGAAAGACTATGGCTACACCTTC. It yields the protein CSALKDYGYTF.

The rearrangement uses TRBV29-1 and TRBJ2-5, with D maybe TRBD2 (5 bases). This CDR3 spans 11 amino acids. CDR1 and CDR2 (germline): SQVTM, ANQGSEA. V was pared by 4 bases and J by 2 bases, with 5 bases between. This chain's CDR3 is CSVAGQETQYF. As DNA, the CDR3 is TGCAGCGTTGCGGGGCAAGAGACCCAGTACTTC.

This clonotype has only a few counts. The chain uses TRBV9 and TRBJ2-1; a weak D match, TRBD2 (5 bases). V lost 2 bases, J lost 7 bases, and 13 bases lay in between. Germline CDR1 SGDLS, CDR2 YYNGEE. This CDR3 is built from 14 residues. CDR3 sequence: CASSVRWEWNEQFF. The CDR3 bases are TGTGCCAGCAGCGTTAGGTGGGAGTGGAATGAGCAGTTCTTC.

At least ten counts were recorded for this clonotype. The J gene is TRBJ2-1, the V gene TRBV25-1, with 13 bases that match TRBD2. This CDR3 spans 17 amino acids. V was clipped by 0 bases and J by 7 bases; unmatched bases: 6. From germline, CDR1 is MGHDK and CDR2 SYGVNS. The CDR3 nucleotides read TGTGCCAGCAGTGAATATCGACTAGCGGGAGGACCAAATGAGCAGTTCTTC. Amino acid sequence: CASSEYRLAGGPNEQFF.

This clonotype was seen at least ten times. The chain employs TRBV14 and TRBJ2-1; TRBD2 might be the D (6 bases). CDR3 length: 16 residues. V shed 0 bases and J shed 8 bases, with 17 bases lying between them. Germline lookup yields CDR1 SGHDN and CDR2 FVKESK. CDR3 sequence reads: CASSQEGGGRRDEQFF. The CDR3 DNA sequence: TGTGCCAGCAGCCAAGAAGGTGGTGGGAGGCGGGATGAGCAGTTCTTC.

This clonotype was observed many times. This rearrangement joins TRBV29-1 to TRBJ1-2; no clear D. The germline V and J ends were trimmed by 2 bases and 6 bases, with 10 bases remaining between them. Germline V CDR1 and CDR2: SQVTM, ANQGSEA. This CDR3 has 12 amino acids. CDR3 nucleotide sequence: TGCAGCGTTGAACAGAAGCTGGATGGCTACACCTTC. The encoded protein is CSVEQKLDGYTF.

CDR3 region: CASRTGSTDTQYF. CDR3 in DNA: TGTGCTTCACGTACGGGTAGCACAGATACGCAGTATTTT. V is TRBV6-5 and J is TRBJ2-3, with D hard to call. The germline V gene has CDR1 MNHEY and CDR2 SVGAGI. The CDR3 has 13 amino acids.

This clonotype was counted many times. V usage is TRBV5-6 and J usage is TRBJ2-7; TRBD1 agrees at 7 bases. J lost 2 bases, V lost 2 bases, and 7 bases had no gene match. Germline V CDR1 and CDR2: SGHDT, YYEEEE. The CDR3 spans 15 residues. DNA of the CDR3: TGTGCCAGCAGCTTTGGACAGGTCCGGACCTACGAGCAGTACTTC. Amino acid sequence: CASSFGQVRTYEQYF.

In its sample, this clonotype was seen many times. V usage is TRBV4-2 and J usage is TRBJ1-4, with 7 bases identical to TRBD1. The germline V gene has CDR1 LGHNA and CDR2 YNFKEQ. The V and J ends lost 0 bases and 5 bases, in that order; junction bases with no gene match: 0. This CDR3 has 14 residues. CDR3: CASSQDRGNEKLFF. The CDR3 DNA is TGTGCCAGCAGCCAAGACAGGGGGAATGAAAAACTGTTTTTT.

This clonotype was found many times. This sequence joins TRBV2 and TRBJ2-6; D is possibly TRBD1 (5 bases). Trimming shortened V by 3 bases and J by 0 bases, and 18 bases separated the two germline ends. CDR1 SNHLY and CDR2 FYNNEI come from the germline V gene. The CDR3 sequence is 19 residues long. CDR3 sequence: CASSEDSRVSSSGANVLTF. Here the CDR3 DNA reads TGTGCCAGCAGTGAGGATAGCAGGGTTTCTTCCTCTGGGGCCAACGTCCTGACTTTC.

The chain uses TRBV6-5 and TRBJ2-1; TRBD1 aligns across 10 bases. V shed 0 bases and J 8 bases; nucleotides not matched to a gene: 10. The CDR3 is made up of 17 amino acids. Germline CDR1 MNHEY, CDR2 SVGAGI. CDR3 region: CASSYSGGTGEVHEQFF. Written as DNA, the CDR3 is TGTGCCAGCAGTTACTCGGGAGGGACAGGGGAGGTTCATGAGCAGTTCTTC.